The next 16 T cell receptor beta chains were all read from a single sample in a study of memory CD4+ T cells and cytomegalovirus serostatus. Clones were sequenced by immunoSEQ multiplex PCR, and TCRdb holds only the in-frame ones, with some missing. Of about 41,000 clones listed, roughly 77% are singletons. The sort gate was single viable CD3+CD4+CD8-CD45RO+ cells for memory CD4+ T cells. What was sequenced was memory CD4+ T cells from blood. The receptors come from an adult in good health and CMV-seronegative.

This chain joins TRBV7-9 and TRBJ2-3; TRBD2 might be the D (6 bases). The V gene lost 5 bases and the J gene lost 9 bases, with 18 bases spanning the gap. The CDR3 contains 14 residues. Germline CDR1 reads SEHNR; CDR2 reads FQNEAQ (reference sequence). The CDR3 loop reads CASSPYEARGTQYF. The DNA of the CDR3 is TGTGCCAGCAGCCCATACGAGGCGCGGGGCACGCAGTATTTT.

A few counts support this clone. The chain uses TRBV28 and TRBJ1-1; D is unclear. Trimming took 6 bases from V and 7 from J, leaving 9 bases between them. The CDR3 covers 11 residues. Germline V CDR1 and CDR2: MDHEN, SYDVKM. DNA for the CDR3: TGTGCCAGCAGCCCTAGGGATGAAGCTTTCTTT. This sequence encodes CASSPRDEAFF.

The chain is built from TRBV6-6 and TRBJ1-6; D gene ambiguous. The V gene lost 0 bases and the J gene lost 12 bases, with 12 bases spanning the gap. The CDR3 extends over 14 amino acids. Germline V gene data show CDR1 as MNHNY and CDR2 as SVGAGI (reference sequence). CDR3 sequence: CASSYSGPSRPLHF. The CDR3 nucleotides read TGTGCCAGCAGTTACTCAGGGCCCTCACGACCCCTCCACTTT.

The rearrangement joins TRBV2 to TRBJ2-2; maybe TRBD2 (5 bases). This CDR3 is 14 amino acids long. Germline lookup yields CDR1 SNHLY and CDR2 FYNNEI. The ends were cut back, 7 bases at V and 1 base at J, with 10 bases in the middle. In DNA, the CDR3 is TGTGCCAGCAAAGGAGCGGTGAACACCGGGGAGCTGTTTTTT. It translates to CASKGAVNTGELFF.

CDR3 nucleotides: TGTGCCAGCAGCCGCTACAGTGGGGGGGTCTCCTACAATGAGCAGTTCTTC. Protein: CASSRYSGGVSYNEQFF. This chain links TRBV4-2 with TRBJ2-1; 7 bases map to TRBD2. Germline CDR1 and CDR2: LGHNA and YNFKEQ. After removal of 4 bases from V and 0 bases from J, the junction contained 9 bases not matched to a gene. The CDR3 covers 17 residues.

The V gene is TRBV6-4, the J gene TRBJ2-3; TRBD2 is a possible D gene (6 bases). Germline V gives CDR1 MRHNA, CDR2 SNTAGT. The CDR3 consists of 13 residues. V lost 5 bases and J lost 4, with 10 bases in between. Here the CDR3 reads CASSRSGADTQYF. Here the CDR3 DNA reads TGTGCCAGCAGTCGATCGGGGGCAGATACGCAGTATTTT.

Worth noting for this clone: Likely a read error: the CDR3 ends without its conserved phenylalanine or tryptophan. The rearrangement uses TRBV5-1 and TRBJ2-3; D may be TRBD2 (6 bases). The germline gives CDR1 SGHRS, CDR2 YFSETQ. The V end was cut by 0 bases, the J end by 7 bases, with 15 bases between. The CDR3 has 15 residues. The CDR3 DNA sequence: TGCGCCAGCAGCTTGGATGGGGGGACCTTTAATACGCAGTATCTT. Translating gives CASSLDGGTFNTQYL.

J is TRBJ2-3 and V is TRBV29-1, with 7 bases identical to TRBD2. The CDR3 has 14 amino acids. CDR1 and CDR2 from the germline V gene are SQVTM and ANQGSEA. Losses at the gene ends were 7 bases for V and 4 bases for J; bases not matched to a gene: 11. CDR3 amino acids: CSASSGEAPDTQYF. CDR3 nucleotides: TGCAGCGCTTCAAGCGGGGAAGCCCCAGATACGCAGTATTTT.

This chain connects TRBV15 to TRBJ2-5; 9 bases are a match to TRBD1. CDR3 length: 15 amino acids. V dropped 1 base and J dropped 2; count of bases not matched to a gene: 2. Per the germline V gene, CDR1 is LNHNV and CDR2 is YYDKDF (reference sequence). CDR3 loop: CATSRGGTGQETQYF. CDR3 nucleotide sequence: TGTGCCACCAGCAGAGGAGGGACAGGGCAAGAGACCCAGTACTTC.

This clone was detected a few times. The gene calls are TRBV19 and TRBJ1-5; 7 positions match TRBD1. Germline V CDR1 and CDR2: LNHDA, SQIVND (reference sequence). V lost 4 bases to trimming and J lost 4 bases; unmatched junction nucleotides: 10. The CDR3 totals 16 residues. The CDR3 DNA sequence: TGTGCCAGTAGTACTAACCAGGGGGTGAGTAATCAGCCCCAGCATTTT. Translated, it gives CASSTNQGVSNQPQHF.

The gene calls are TRBV5-8 and TRBJ1-1; TRBD1 matches at 8 bases. With 3 bases clipped from V and 11 bases from J, the junction kept 6 bases outside the gene matches. In germline, CDR1 is SGHTS, CDR2 YDEGEE. This CDR3 comprises 12 residues. The CDR3 coding sequence is TGTGCCAGCAGCTCCCGTTGGACAGGGGCTTTCTTT. Its protein is CASSSRWTGAFF.

V usage is TRBV5-1 and J usage is TRBJ2-2, with TRBD1 identical over 7 bases. The V gene's germline CDR1 is SGHRS and CDR2 YFSETQ. The CDR3 loop spans 15 amino acids. V lost 3 bases, J lost 7 bases, and 9 bases stayed unmatched. This chain's CDR3 is CASSSGTALGGELFF. CDR3 in DNA: TGCGCCAGCAGCTCCGGGACAGCGCTCGGCGGGGAGCTGTTTTTT.

The V gene is TRBV13, the J gene TRBJ1-3; no clear D. From germline, CDR1 is PRHDT and CDR2 FYEKMQ (reference sequence). The CDR3 is 14 residues long. Trimming took off 0 bases at V and 3 bases at J, with 6 bases between the two ends. CDR3 sequence (DNA): TGTGCCAGCAGCTTAGGAAAACATGGAAACACCATATATTTT. Amino acids: CASSLGKHGNTIYF.

This chain connects TRBV4-2 to TRBJ1-4, with D unclear. The CDR3 consists of 17 residues. Per germline, CDR1 LGHNA and CDR2 YNFKEQ. The V end was cut by 4 bases, the J end by 6 bases, with 21 bases between. The CDR3 nucleotides read TGTGCCAGCAGCCTTAACCCAGGCCGGTCAGCGTATGAAAAACTGTTTTTT. Residues: CASSLNPGRSAYEKLFF.

This chain joins TRBV7-9 and TRBJ2-2; no definite D call. Germline V gene sequence: CDR1 SEHNR, CDR2 FQNEAQ (reference sequence). The CDR3 is made up of 12 amino acids. The V gene lost 1 base and the J gene lost 6 bases, with 3 bases spanning the gap. The CDR3 nucleotides read TGTGCCAGCAGCTTAGAATCCGGGGAGCTGTTTTTT. It is translated as CASSLESGELFF.

Of note for this clone: Additional DNA sequences in this sample encode the identical CDR3. This chain connects TRBV5-1 to TRBJ1-2, with D unclear. Trimming removed 5 bases at V and 2 bases at J, with 10 bases between. The germline V gene has CDR1 SGHRS and CDR2 YFSETQ. The CDR3 totals 13 residues. As DNA, the CDR3 is TGCGCCAGCAGAATAGACGGGAACTATGGCTACACCTTC. Its protein is CASRIDGNYGYTF.